Below, 24 T cell receptor beta chains from the same sample are listed, as sequenced in a study of immune evolution from preneoplasia to lung adenocarcinoma. Sequencing used immunoSEQ multiplex PCR; TCRdb keeps in-frame clones, though not all of them. The data show approximately 12,000 clones, with 75% to 90% seen just once and 3% to 4% held by the top ten. Material: FFPE invasive lung adenocarcinoma tissue. The receptor source for this set is a person aged 70 to 80 with invasive lung adenocarcinoma.

This sequence joins TRBV5-1 and TRBJ1-1; D is unresolved. The CDR3 has 16 amino acids. V was pared by 0 bases and J by 1 base, with 13 bases between. From germline, CDR1 is SGHRS and CDR2 YFSETQ. The DNA for the CDR3 is TGCGCCAGCAGCTTGGTTTTCCGGGGTGCGAACACTGAAGCTTTCTTT. Translated: CASSLVFRGANTEAFF.

The J gene is TRBJ1-4, the V gene TRBV28; D perhaps matches TRBD1 (6 bases). CDR1 MDHEN and CDR2 SYDVKM come from the germline V gene. CDR3 length: 13 amino acids. The ends were cut back, 6 bases at V and 10 bases at J, with 15 bases in the middle. The CDR3 DNA reads TGTGCCAGCAGAAACAGGGTTAGAGGAAAACTGTTTTTT. It translates to CASRNRVRGKLFF.

J is TRBJ2-2 and V is TRBV11-3; TRBD1 matches 11 bases. V trimming: 5 bases; J trimming: 6 bases; junction bases outside the gene matches: 11. Germline loops: CDR1 SGHNT, CDR2 YENEEA. The CDR3 length is 17 residues. The DNA of the CDR3 is TGTGCCAGCAGCCCGGGACAGGGGGTTCGGGCTTCCGGGGAGCTGTTTTTT. The encoded protein is CASSPGQGVRASGELFF.

The chain has TRBV7-9 and TRBJ2-5; 9 bases match TRBD1. The CDR3 sequence is 17 residues long. The germline V gene encodes CDR1 SEHNR and CDR2 FQNEAQ (reference sequence). J gave up 2 bases and V 0 bases, and 7 bases lay outside the gene matches. The CDR3 loop is CASSLAVRGQGQETQYF. CDR3 in DNA: TGTGCCAGCAGCTTAGCGGTCCGGGGACAGGGACAAGAGACCCAGTACTTC. The full variable domain, with the rest looked up from reference TRBV7-9 and TRBJ2-5, is DTGVSQNPRHKITKRGQNVTFRCDPISEHNRLYWYRQTLGQGPEFLTYFQNEAQLEKSRLLSDRFSAERPKGSFSTLEIQRTEQGDSAMYLCASSLAVRGQGQETQYFGPGTRLLVL.

The V call is TRBV6-5, the J call TRBJ2-5; D unclear. This CDR3 has 14 residues. The germline CDR1 and CDR2 sequences are MNHEY and SVGAGI. V lost 5 bases and J lost 4, with 14 bases in between. The CDR3 DNA sequence: TGTGCCAGCAGTCTCCCCCGGGCCTCAGAGACCCAGTACTTC. Encoded protein: CASSLPRASETQYF.

The chain has TRBV6-6 and TRBJ2-7; D call uncertain. Trimming took off 0 bases at V and 3 bases at J, with 6 bases between the two ends. CDR3 length equals 13 residues. Per the germline V gene, CDR1 is MNHNY and CDR2 is SVGAGI (reference sequence). For the CDR3, the DNA is TGTGCCAGCAGTTACTCGACAAGCTACGAGCAGTACTTC. Amino acid sequence: CASSYSTSYEQYF.

The chain links TRBV18 to TRBJ1-2; no clear D gene. V lost 1 base, J lost 7 bases, and 13 bases lay in between. This CDR3 has 14 amino acids. Germline V gene sequence: CDR1 KGHSH, CDR2 LQKENI. CDR3 DNA sequence: TGTGCCAGCTCACCACGAGAGGTTCGGGGTGGCTACACCTTC. Amino acid sequence: CASSPREVRGGYTF.

CDR3 DNA: TGCAGCGTTGAGGTAGCGGGAAGGGACACCGGGGAGCTGTTTTTT. It specifies CSVEVAGRDTGELFF. The chain combines TRBV29-1 with TRBJ2-2, with 8 bases that match TRBD2. In germline, CDR1 is SQVTM, CDR2 ANQGSEA. Germline trimming cut 3 bases from V and 3 bases from J; bases unmatched to any gene: 6. The CDR3 covers 15 residues.

The V call is TRBV7-6, the J call TRBJ1-2; D is uncertain. V dropped 8 bases and J dropped 3 bases, with 13 bases sitting between them. Germline V lookup: CDR1 SGHVS, CDR2 FNYEAQ. The CDR3 extends over 13 amino acids. The CDR3 here is CASSPTPYYGYTF. CDR3 coding DNA: TGTGCCAGCTCTCCTACTCCCTACTATGGCTACACCTTC.

CDR3 nucleotide sequence: TGTGCCAGCACTGACAGGGTGAACGAGCAGTACTTC. Translation: CASTDRVNEQYF. The V call is TRBV2, the J call TRBJ2-7; TRBD1 aligns across 7 bases. Trimming removed 7 bases from V and 5 bases from J; junction bases left unmatched: 5. The CDR3 extends over 12 amino acids. Germline loops: CDR1 SNHLY, CDR2 FYNNEI.

The CDR3 spells CASSGRQFDNEQFF. As DNA, the CDR3 is TGTGCCAGCAGTGGAAGACAGTTCGACAATGAGCAGTTCTTC. V usage is TRBV6-1 and J usage is TRBJ2-1, with D possibly TRBD1 on 5 matching bases. Trimming removed 4 bases at V and 5 bases at J, with 12 bases between. Germline V gene lookup returns CDR1 MNHNS and CDR2 SASEGT. The CDR3 is 14 amino acids.

The gene calls are TRBV7-6 and TRBJ2-1, with 7 positions matching TRBD2. Per germline, CDR1 SGHVS and CDR2 FNYEAQ. CDR3 length: 16 residues. V lost 1 base to trimming and J lost 5 bases; unmatched junction nucleotides: 8. In DNA, the CDR3 is TGTGCCAGCAGCTTAGTCGGGGAGGGGCGGCACAATGAGCAGTTCTTC. Its translation is CASSLVGEGRHNEQFF.

The genes are TRBV11-2 and TRBJ2-7; D is unresolved. V lost 1 base and J 0 bases, leaving 4 bases between the germline ends. Germline CDR1 SGHAT, CDR2 FQNNGV. This CDR3 contains 13 residues. The CDR3 nucleotides are TGTGCCAGCAGCTTAGTTGTCTCCTACGAGCAGTACTTC. Translated, it gives CASSLVVSYEQYF.

The chain has TRBV4-1 and TRBJ2-7, with 7 bases fitting TRBD1. Germline V CDR1 and CDR2: MGHRA, YSYEKL. The CDR3 consists of 15 residues. Germline trimming cut 0 bases from V and 3 bases from J; bases unmatched to any gene: 5. The CDR3, as DNA: TGCGCCAGCAGCCAAGACAGGGGGATTTTCTACGAGCAGTACTTC. Protein sequence: CASSQDRGIFYEQYF.

The count of this clone is one. V gene TRBV28 combines with J gene TRBJ1-1, with D perhaps matching TRBD1 (6 bases). The V and J ends lost 4 bases and 1 base respectively, with 13 bases between them. This CDR3 comprises 15 residues. CDR1 is MDHEN and CDR2 is SYDVKM in the germline V gene. The CDR3 nucleotides are TGTGCCAGCAGTTCCCAGGGGAGGGGGAACACTGAAGCTTTCTTT. Translation gives CASSSQGRGNTEAFF.

V usage is TRBV28 and J usage is TRBJ1-2; TRBD1 might be the D (6 bases). Trimming cost V 5 bases and J 4 bases, with 11 bases left between them. Germline V gene lookup returns CDR1 MDHEN and CDR2 SYDVKM. This CDR3 spans 13 amino acids. As DNA, the CDR3 is TGTGCCAGCAGTGGGACAAGACCCTATGGCTACACCTTC. Translated: CASSGTRPYGYTF.

This rearrangement joins TRBV28 to TRBJ1-1, with D hard to call. Looked up from germline, CDR1 is MDHEN and CDR2 is SYDVKM. The CDR3 has 12 residues. V dropped 6 bases and J dropped 11 bases, with 16 bases sitting between them. The CDR3 DNA sequence: TGTGCCAGCAGGCACCCCCCGGGTTGGGCTTTCTTT. Translated, it gives CASRHPPGWAFF.

The CDR3 coding sequence is TGTGCCAGCAGTGATACAGGCCGCTACGAGCAGTACTTC. This codes for CASSDTGRYEQYF. The chain uses TRBV6-1 and TRBJ2-7; D perhaps matches TRBD1 (5 bases). CDR1 MNHNS and CDR2 SASEGT come from the germline V gene. The V and J ends lost 3 bases and 3 bases respectively, with 9 bases between them. The CDR3 has 13 amino acids.

This chain uses TRBV7-9 with TRBJ2-5; D not resolved. CDR1 and CDR2 (germline): SEHNR, FQNEAQ (reference sequence). The CDR3 is 14 residues long. Trimming took 0 bases from V and 4 from J, leaving 9 bases between them. The CDR3 region has the DNA TGTGCCAGCAGCTTAGCGCAGCTTTTAGAGACCCAGTACTTC. Translation: CASSLAQLLETQYF.

The count of this clone is one. The chain couples TRBV11-2 to TRBJ1-4; 7 bases align to TRBD1. The CDR3 runs 13 residues. Germline V gene sequence: CDR1 SGHAT, CDR2 FQNNGV. The ends lost 2 bases at V and 7 bases at J; junction bases unmatched: 1. The CDR3 DNA sequence: TGTGCCAGCAGCTTATCAGGGGGTGAAAAACTGTTTTTT. It yields the protein CASSLSGGEKLFF.

The chain couples TRBV29-1 to TRBJ2-2, with 9 nucleotides matching TRBD1. V shed 5 bases, J shed 6 bases, and the junction held 4 bases outside the gene matches. The CDR3 is 13 residues long. The germline CDR1 and CDR2 sequences are SQVTM and ANQGSEA. CDR3 in DNA: TGCAGCGTTCGAAGACAGGGGGCCGGGGAGCTGTTTTTT. This encodes CSVRRQGAGELFF.

The CDR3 spells CASSPEAGRPYGYTF. The CDR3 DNA sequence: TGTGCCAGCTCACCAGAGGCAGGGAGACCCTATGGCTACACCTTC. The chain couples TRBV18 to TRBJ1-2, with TRBD1 as a possible D gene (5 bases). In germline, CDR1 is KGHSH, CDR2 LQKENI. The CDR3 has 15 amino acids. Between the trimmed V and J ends, which lost 2 bases and 4 bases, there was a span of 14 bases. Based on the CDR3 plus reference TRBV18 and TRBJ1-2, the full variable domain is NAGVMQNPRHLVRRRGQEARLRCSPMKGHSHVYWYRQLPEEGLKFMVYLQKENIIDESGMPKERFSAEFPKEGPSILRIQQVVRGDSAAYFCASSPEAGRPYGYTFGSGTRLTVV.

V gene TRBV6-5 combines with J gene TRBJ2-4; tentatively, D is TRBD1 or TRBD2 (6 bases each). Per the germline V gene, CDR1 is MNHEY and CDR2 is SVGAGI. V shed 5 bases and J shed 7 bases, with 18 bases lying between them. CDR3 length: 15 residues. The CDR3 region has the DNA TGTGCCAGCAGTCCCCCGGGGGCCGACCGGAACATTCAGTACTTC. Residues: CASSPPGADRNIQYF.

The gene calls are TRBV28 and TRBJ2-7; D may be TRBD2 (6 bases). Germline assignment: CDR1 MDHEN and CDR2 SYDVKM. Trimming stripped 1 base from V and 2 bases from J, with 15 bases between. CDR3 length: 16 residues. CDR3 DNA sequence: TGTGCCAGCAGTTTATTAGCGGACCTCGGACCCTACGAGCAGTACTTC. Translated, it gives CASSLLADLGPYEQYF.